This T cell receptor (beta chain) was captured by sequencing in a study of T cells in Graves' hyperthyroidism and ophthalmopathy. General study points: Clonotypes that were expanded in thyroid above 0.001 mostly appeared in blood too.

Clinical symptoms, serum thyroxine, TRAb, thyroid ultrasound and orbital computed tomography established diagnosis. PBMCs stemmed from about 9.5 ml fresh peripheral blood. TCR beta CDR3 sequences were amplified from RNA transcripts. TCR CDR3 regions were first amplified by RT-PCR with HTBI primers. TCRdb reprocessed the multiplex PCR reads with MiXCR, giving one entry per CDR3 protein. The repertoire consists of about 270,000 distinct CDR3 sequences, with about 20% occurring once and the leading ten covering over 55%. This clonotype was observed many times. As yet, its antigen is unknown. This CDR3 has 17 residues. The germline V gene encodes CDR1 LGHDT and CDR2 YNNKEL (reference sequence). Losses at the gene ends were 3 bases for V and 3 bases for J; bases not matched to a gene: 13.

The TCR was taken from a man aged 25-45 years with Graves' ophthalmopathy. This chain joins TRBV3-1 and TRBJ1-2; 7 nucleotides match TRBD1. The source material was blood. CDR3 sequence reads: CASSQGRRVTGHYGYTF. The CDR3 nucleotides read TGTGCCAGCAGCCAGGGTCGTCGCGTGACAGGGCACTATGGCTACACCTTC.